What follows are 5 T cell receptor beta chains derived from one specimen sequenced in a study of cytomegalovirus exposure and HLA in healthy donors. PCR used 60 Vbeta primers and 13 Jbeta primers. Sequenced by immunoSEQ multiplex PCR; TCRdb stores in-frame clones only, minus some. The sample contains roughly 110,000 clones, approximately 84% of which appear only once. Sequencing used PBMCs. These receptors all stem from a man aged 25 to 45 in good health and CMV-seronegative.

This rearrangement joins TRBV10-1 to TRBJ1-1; 10 nucleotides match TRBD1. The CDR3 runs to 13 residues. Germline V gene lookup returns CDR1 WNHNN and CDR2 SYGVQD (reference sequence). V was clipped by 6 bases and J by 5 bases; unmatched bases: 3. CDR3 nucleotides: TGCGCCAGCAGGATGGACAGGGGGACTGAAGCTTTCTTT. Translating gives CASRMDRGTEAFF.

The chain joins TRBV5-4 to TRBJ2-7; 7 bases are a match to TRBD1. The germline gives CDR1 SGHNT, CDR2 YYREEE (reference sequence). With 3 bases clipped from V and 3 bases from J, the junction kept 3 bases outside the gene matches. The CDR3 loop spans 13 amino acids. Here the CDR3 reads CASSSGQLYEQYF. CDR3 coding DNA: TGTGCCAGCAGCTCGGGACAGCTCTACGAGCAGTACTTC.

The rearrangement uses TRBV30 and TRBJ2-7, with a weak D call TRBD2 (6 bases). The CDR3 has 14 residues. From germline, CDR1 is GTSNPN and CDR2 SVGIG (reference sequence). V was clipped by 1 base and J by 6 bases, with 16 bases between them. The CDR3 sequence: CAWSGELAPGEQYF. The CDR3 DNA sequence: TGTGCCTGGAGTGGGGAACTAGCTCCAGGCGAGCAGTACTTC.

The chain employs TRBV5-1 and TRBJ2-3, with D perhaps matching TRBD2 (5 bases). The germline V and J ends were trimmed by 3 bases and 0 bases, with 14 bases remaining between them. The V gene's germline CDR1 is SGHRS and CDR2 YFSETQ. The length of the CDR3 is 16 residues. Here the CDR3 reads CASSWTAGASTDTQYF. In nucleotides, the CDR3 is TGCGCCAGCAGCTGGACGGCGGGCGCTAGCACAGATACGCAGTATTTT.

V is TRBV15 and J is TRBJ1-1; 8 bases match TRBD1. The CDR3 consists of 14 residues. Germline V lookup: CDR1 LNHNV, CDR2 YYDKDF (reference sequence). After removal of 1 base from V and 7 bases from J, the junction contained 5 bases not matched to a gene. In nucleotides, the CDR3 is TGTGCCACCAGCAGAGTTCAGGGGGCGGGTGAAGCTTTCTTT. Its protein product is CATSRVQGAGEAFF.